This paragraph covers one T cell receptor (beta chain) sequence. Sequencing used immunoSEQ v3. Clones were read by immunoSEQ multiplex PCR, and TCRdb kept only the in-frame ones, dropping some. Of about 12,000 clones listed, 80% are singletons. Time point: pre-treatment sample, taken before nivolumab and TIL therapy. This sample is part of a study of TIL therapy for anti-PD-1-resistant metastatic lung cancer. Study details: Patients had a median age of approximately 57 years (range 38-75).

The germline gives CDR1 KGHSH, CDR2 LQKENI. Between the trimmed V and J ends, which lost 2 bases and 5 bases, there was a span of 7 bases. The CDR3 has 13 amino acids. The genes are TRBV18 and TRBJ2-1, with TRBD2 as a possible D gene (6 bases). The specimen comprised blood, sampled at baseline. This TCR came from a person aged 25-79 years with non-small cell lung cancer. The CDR3 nucleotides read TGTGCCAGCTCACCAGGACTAAACAATGAGCAGTTCTTC. It is translated as CASSPGLNNEQFF.